This T cell receptor (beta chain) comes out of a study of ipilimumab plus nivolumab after autologous stem cell transplantation. Produced via immunoSEQ multiplex PCR; TCRdb's table is partial and in-frame only. In the table there are roughly 86,000 clones, more than 80% of which are singletons. Patients got ipilimumab 1 mg/kg beginning 14 to 28 days post-transplant. Through week 26, nivolumab 3 mg/kg IV was given weeks 1, 4, 7, 10, then biweekly. The TCR comes from a male donor with diffuse large B-cell lymphoma. Sequences were derived from PBMCs, sampled in a trial of ipilimumab plus nivolumab as post-transplant consolidation.

The CDR3 region has the DNA TGTGCCAGTAGCTTGGGCCGGGCAAAACGCACCGGGGAGCTGTTTTTT. It codes for CASSLGRAKRTGELFF. The chain recombines TRBV19 with TRBJ2-2; no clear D. Germline values: CDR1 LNHDA, CDR2 SQIVND (reference sequence). Trimming stripped 6 bases from V and 4 bases from J, with 18 bases between. This CDR3 has 16 residues.